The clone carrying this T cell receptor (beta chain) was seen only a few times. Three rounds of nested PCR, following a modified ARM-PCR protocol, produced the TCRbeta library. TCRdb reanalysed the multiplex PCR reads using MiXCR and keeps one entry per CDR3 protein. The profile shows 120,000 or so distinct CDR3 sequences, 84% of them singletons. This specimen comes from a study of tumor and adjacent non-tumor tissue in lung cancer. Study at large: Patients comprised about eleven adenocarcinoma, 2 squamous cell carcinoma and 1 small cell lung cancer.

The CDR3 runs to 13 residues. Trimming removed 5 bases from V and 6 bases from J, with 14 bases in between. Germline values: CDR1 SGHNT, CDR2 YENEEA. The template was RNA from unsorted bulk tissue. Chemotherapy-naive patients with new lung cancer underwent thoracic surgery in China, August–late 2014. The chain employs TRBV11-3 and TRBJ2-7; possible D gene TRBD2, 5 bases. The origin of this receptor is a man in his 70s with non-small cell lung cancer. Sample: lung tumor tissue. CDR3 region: CASSLAVTLEQYF. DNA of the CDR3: TGTGCCAGCAGCCTAGCAGTGACTCTCGAGCAGTACTTC.